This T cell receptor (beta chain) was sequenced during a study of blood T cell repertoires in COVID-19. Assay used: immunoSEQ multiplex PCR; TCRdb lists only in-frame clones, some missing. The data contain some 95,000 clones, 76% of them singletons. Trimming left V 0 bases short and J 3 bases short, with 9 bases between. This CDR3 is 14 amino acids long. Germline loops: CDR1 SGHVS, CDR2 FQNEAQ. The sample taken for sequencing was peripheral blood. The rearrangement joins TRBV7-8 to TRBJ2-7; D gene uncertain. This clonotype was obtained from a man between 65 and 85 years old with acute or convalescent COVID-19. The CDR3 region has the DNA TGTGCCAGCAGCTTAGCCGGCCCAGGCTACGAGCAGTACGTC. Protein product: CASSLAGPGYEQYV.